One sample yielded the 29 T cell receptor beta chains listed below, sequenced in a study of blood T cell repertoires in COVID-19. TCRdb keeps only in-frame clones here, not all; method: immunoSEQ multiplex PCR. The sample contains about 180,000 clones, less than 90% of which appear only once. The sample taken for sequencing was peripheral blood. The receptor source for this set is a man in his sixties or seventies with active or convalescent COVID-19.

This chain links TRBV6-2 or TRBV6-3 with TRBJ1-4; D gene unclear. This CDR3 has 15 amino acids. Germline CDR1 MNHEY, CDR2 SVGEGT. Trimming shortened V by 2 bases and J by 7 bases, and 14 bases separated the two germline ends. CDR3 loop: CASSYESHAGEKLFF. For the CDR3, the DNA is TGTGCCAGCAGTTACGAGTCGCACGCCGGTGAAAAACTGTTTTTT.

This clone showed up just a few times. The CDR3 DNA reads as TGTGCCAGTAGTATAGCCGGGACAGGGAAGACTGAAGCTTTCTTT. This sequence encodes CASSIAGTGKTEAFF. This chain uses TRBV19 with TRBJ1-1; TRBD1 aligns across 9 bases. Germline assignment: CDR1 LNHDA and CDR2 SQIVND (reference sequence). CDR3 length: 15 amino acids. Unmatched junction bases numbered 5, after V lost 1 base and J lost 5 bases.

The chain couples TRBV5-1 to TRBJ1-2; D unresolved. The germline gives CDR1 SGHRS, CDR2 YFSETQ. The CDR3 is 14 residues long. V lost 3 bases, J lost 2 bases, and 11 bases lay in between. In nucleotides, the CDR3 is TGCGCCAGCAGCTCCCTCCAGGAAAACTATGGCTACACCTTC. Its translation is CASSSLQENYGYTF.

There are a few counts of this clone. This sequence joins TRBV28 and TRBJ2-7; TRBD1 matches at 10 bases. Germline lookup yields CDR1 MDHEN and CDR2 SYDVKM. This CDR3 is built from 14 residues. V was clipped by 9 bases and J by 4 bases; unmatched bases: 9. The CDR3 sequence: CASSPGQGMYEQYF. CDR3 sequence (DNA): TGTGCCAGTTCCCCGGGACAGGGGATGTACGAGCAGTACTTC.

This sequence joins TRBV27 and TRBJ2-7; D perhaps matches TRBD2 (5 bases). The CDR3 has 13 amino acids. The germline V gene encodes CDR1 MNHEY and CDR2 SMNVEV (reference sequence). Deletions cut 8 bases from V and 0 bases from J, with 11 bases between. In nucleotides, the CDR3 is TGTGCCAGCCGCGGGCACCCCTCCTACGAGCAGTACTTC. Its translation is CASRGHPSYEQYF.

The chain links TRBV5-4 to TRBJ2-7; no clear D. Trimming left V 0 bases short and J 0 bases short, with 10 bases between. This CDR3 contains 15 residues. CDR1 and CDR2 from the germline V gene are SGHNT and YYREEE (reference sequence). CDR3 in DNA: TGTGCCAGCAGCTTGGGACCCCGGAGCTCCTACGAGCAGTACTTC. This translates into CASSLGPRSSYEQYF.

The rearrangement uses TRBV7-2 and TRBJ1-5, with TRBD1 identical over 7 bases. CDR1 and CDR2 (germline): SGHTA, FQGNSA. CDR3 length equals 15 residues. Losses at the gene ends were 4 bases for V and 4 bases for J; bases not matched to a gene: 7. DNA of the CDR3: TGTGCCAGCAGCTACAGGACAGGCTCAAATCAGCCCCAGCATTTT. Translating gives CASSYRTGSNQPQHF.

The chain is built from TRBV5-1 and TRBJ1-2; TRBD1 matches at 7 bases. The CDR3 spans 14 residues. In germline, CDR1 is SGHRS, CDR2 YFSETQ. V gave up 0 bases and J gave up 7 bases; unmatched junction bases: 6. CDR3 loop: CASSLARDRRGYTF. Here the CDR3 DNA reads TGCGCCAGCAGCTTGGCCAGGGACAGACGTGGCTACACCTTC.

The chain is built from TRBV6-5 and TRBJ1-2; 9 bases align to TRBD1. The length of the CDR3 is 14 residues. Germline CDR1 MNHEY, CDR2 SVGAGI. The trim removed 6 bases at V and 8 bases at J, leaving 10 bases unmatched. The CDR3 reads CASRERGDRAGYTF. The CDR3 DNA follows: TGTGCCAGCAGAGAGCGAGGGGACAGGGCGGGCTACACCTTC.

The rearrangement links TRBV19 to TRBJ2-1; 8 nucleotides line up with TRBD2. Germline CDR1 reads LNHDA; CDR2 reads SQIVND (reference sequence). The CDR3 covers 16 residues. Trimming cost V 3 bases and J 4 bases; bases outside gene matches: 8. The CDR3 DNA reads TGTGCCAGTAGTATGGCGGCACTAGCGGATTACAATGAGCAGTTCTTC. Protein sequence: CASSMAALADYNEQFF.

This clone was recorded once. This sequence joins TRBV19 and TRBJ1-1; 9 bases line up with TRBD1. CDR3 length: 15 residues. The germline V gene has CDR1 LNHDA and CDR2 SQIVND (reference sequence). V dropped 7 bases and J dropped 5; count of bases not matched to a gene: 11. As DNA, the CDR3 is TGTGCCAGTATCTATCGGGGACAGGGAGGGACTGAAGCTTTCTTT. Residues: CASIYRGQGGTEAFF.

The chain recombines TRBV15 with TRBJ1-5; D might be TRBD1 (6 bases). CDR3 length: 17 amino acids. Trimming took 2 bases from V and 2 from J, leaving 16 bases between them. Germline CDR1 LNHNV, CDR2 YYDKDF (reference sequence). For the CDR3, the DNA is TGTGCCACCAGCAGACGCCTAACAGGGCTCCGCAATCAGCCCCAGCATTTT. Encoded protein: CATSRRLTGLRNQPQHF.

This clone came up once. The V and J genes are TRBV7-3 and TRBJ2-1; tentative D call: TRBD1 (5 bases). The CDR3 sequence is 13 residues long. Trimming removed 5 bases from V and 6 bases from J, with 11 bases in between. The germline V gene encodes CDR1 SGHTA and CDR2 FQGTGA. The CDR3 sequence: CASSLKGRNEQFF. The CDR3 region has the DNA TGTGCCAGCAGCCTAAAGGGGCGCAATGAGCAGTTCTTC. The full variable domain, rest sourced from reference TRBV7-3 and TRBJ2-1, is GAGVSQTPSNKVTEKGKYVELRCDPISGHTALYWYRQSLGQGPEFLIYFQGTGAADDSGLPNDRFFAVRPEGSVSTLKIQRTERGDSAVYLCASSLKGRNEQFFGPGTRLTVL.

V is TRBV6-5 and J is TRBJ1-2; D may be TRBD1 (5 bases). The CDR3 is 14 amino acids. V lost 6 bases and J 3 bases, leaving 14 bases between the germline ends. CDR1 and CDR2 (germline): MNHEY, SVGAGI. The CDR3 DNA is TGTGCCAGCAGCTCGGAGGGACTCTACTATGGCTACACCTTC. It encodes CASSSEGLYYGYTF.

The V gene is TRBV2, the J gene TRBJ2-7; tentative D call: TRBD1 (6 bases). The germline V gene has CDR1 SNHLY and CDR2 FYNNEI. CDR3 length: 14 residues. V was pared by 6 bases and J by 0 bases, with 12 bases between. The CDR3 spells CASRDSRSSYEQYF. In DNA form, the CDR3 reads TGTGCCAGCAGGGACAGCCGAAGCTCCTACGAGCAGTACTTC.

The rearrangement joins TRBV3-1 (or the pseudogene TRBV3-2) to TRBJ2-2; D is perhaps TRBD2 (5 bases). Germline loops: CDR1 LGHDT, CDR2 YNNKEL (reference sequence). The ends were cut back, 1 base at V and 4 bases at J, with 7 bases in the middle. The CDR3 consists of 14 residues. CDR3 protein: CASSQGGRTGELFF. CDR3 bases: TGTGCCAGCAGCCAAGGAGGGCGCACCGGGGAGCTGTTTTTT.

The V gene is TRBV12-3 or TRBV12-4, the J gene TRBJ1-1, with D unresolved. The CDR3 runs 11 residues. The V end was cut by 5 bases, the J end by 3 bases, with 4 bases between. The CDR3 here is CASSRDTEAFF. The CDR3 coding sequence is TGTGCCAGCAGTAGAGACACTGAAGCTTTCTTT.

This chain uses TRBV30 with TRBJ1-2, with unresolved D. Trimming left V 2 bases short and J 6 bases short, with 22 bases between. The germline V gene has CDR1 GTSNPN and CDR2 SVGIG (reference sequence). CDR3 size: 16 residues. The CDR3 region is CAWSPTLPTRRNGYTF. The DNA for the CDR3 is TGTGCCTGGAGTCCAACCCTACCGACACGAAGAAATGGCTACACCTTC.

The chain combines TRBV2 with TRBJ2-1; tentative D call: TRBD1 (6 bases). Germline CDR1 reads SNHLY; CDR2 reads FYNNEI. This CDR3 spans 13 amino acids. With 9 bases removed from V and 0 bases from J, the gap between germline ends came to 9 bases. The CDR3 is CARQGSSYNEQFF. DNA of the CDR3: TGTGCCAGACAGGGTAGCTCCTACAATGAGCAGTTCTTC.

The chain is built from TRBV7-6 and TRBJ2-2; 9 bases line up with TRBD2. The germline gives CDR1 SGHVS, CDR2 FNYEAQ. The CDR3 has 15 residues. Unmatched junction bases numbered 9, after V lost 8 bases and J lost 5 bases. DNA for the CDR3: TGTGCCAGCCGAGGTATTAGCGGGAGTACCGGGGAGCTGTTTTTT. Translating gives CASRGISGSTGELFF.

There are a few counts of this clone. V usage is TRBV18 and J usage is TRBJ2-7; D is perhaps TRBD1 (6 bases). Trimming shortened V by 6 bases and J by 3 bases, and 15 bases separated the two germline ends. Looked up from germline, CDR1 is KGHSH and CDR2 is LQKENI. This CDR3 contains 14 residues. The CDR3 here is CASSTGLTSYEQYF. DNA of the CDR3: TGTGCCAGCTCGACAGGTCTAACCAGCTACGAGCAGTACTTC.

The chain carries TRBV28 and TRBJ1-5; no definite D call. The CDR3 covers 13 residues. V lost 1 base and J lost 5, with 6 bases in between. CDR1 and CDR2 from the germline V gene are MDHEN and SYDVKM. CDR3 region: CASSLLEYQPQHF. In nucleotides, the CDR3 is TGTGCCAGCAGTTTATTGGAGTATCAGCCCCAGCATTTT.

The chain recombines TRBV5-1 with TRBJ2-3, with a tentative D call TRBD2 (6 bases). The germline V gene has CDR1 SGHRS and CDR2 YFSETQ. With 3 bases removed from V and 4 bases from J, the gap between germline ends came to 21 bases. The CDR3 is 17 amino acids. CDR3 DNA: TGCGCCAGCAGCTCACTAAGCGGGCCTCCTGGCGCAGATACGCAGTATTTT. Protein: CASSSLSGPPGADTQYF.

The chain is built from TRBV19 and TRBJ1-5; 10 bases line up with TRBD1. The CDR3 length is 15 residues. Germline CDR1 reads LNHDA; CDR2 reads SQIVND (reference sequence). V was pared by 8 bases and J by 4 bases, with 8 bases of the junction left unmatched. The CDR3 loop reads CASDGWGQGNQPQHF. The CDR3 coding sequence is TGTGCCAGTGATGGGTGGGGACAGGGGAATCAGCCCCAGCATTTT.

The V call is TRBV19, the J call TRBJ2-7; 10 bases line up with TRBD1. The V segment lost 8 bases and the J segment 3 bases; nucleotides outside the gene matches: 13. Germline V lookup: CDR1 LNHDA, CDR2 SQIVND (reference sequence). The CDR3 length is 16 residues. The CDR3 DNA follows: TGTGCCAGTCAACAAGGCGCGGGACAGGGGAACTACGAGCAGTACTTC. Protein: CASQQGAGQGNYEQYF.

The chain carries TRBV5-5 and TRBJ1-5, with TRBD1 matching over 9 bases. The CDR3 runs 15 residues. The germline V gene encodes CDR1 SGHKS and CDR2 YYEKEE (reference sequence). After removal of 5 bases from V and 4 bases from J, the junction contained 7 bases not matched to a gene. CDR3 nucleotide sequence: TGTGCCAGCAGGGCGGACAGGGGCACAAATCAGCCCCAGCATTTT. This translates into CASRADRGTNQPQHF.

The chain is built from TRBV7-2 and TRBJ1-2; TRBD1 aligns across 9 bases. Germline CDR1 reads SGHTA; CDR2 reads FQGNSA. This CDR3 has 13 residues. The V and J ends lost 4 bases and 7 bases, in that order; junction bases with no gene match: 4. CDR3 sequence reads: CASSYRGLGGYTF. The CDR3 DNA is TGTGCCAGCAGCTACAGGGGGCTTGGTGGCTACACCTTC. Looking up the rest from reference TRBV7-2 and TRBJ1-2 gives the full variable domain: GAGVSQSPSNKVTEKGKDVELRCDPISGHTALYWYRQSLGQGLEFLIYFQGNSAPDKSGLPSDRFSAERTGGSVSTLTIQRTQQEDSAVYLCASSYRGLGGYTFGSGTRLTVV.

V gene TRBV30 combines with J gene TRBJ1-6; 7 nucleotides match TRBD1. Germline CDR1 reads GTSNPN; CDR2 reads SVGIG (reference sequence). There are 12 residues in the CDR3. The V gene end was trimmed by 8 bases and the J gene end by 5 bases; junction bases not matched to a gene: 3. Here the CDR3 DNA reads TGTGCCACAGGGGCGGATAATTCACCCCTCCACTTT. Translating gives CATGADNSPLHF.

CDR3 protein: CASSTRAGTAYEQYF. In nucleotides, the CDR3 is TGTGCCAGTAGTACCCGCGCCGGGACAGCCTACGAGCAGTACTTC. The rearrangement joins TRBV19 to TRBJ2-7; 7 nucleotides align to TRBD1. V trimming: 4 bases; J trimming: 2 bases; junction bases outside the gene matches: 8. Germline CDR1 LNHDA, CDR2 SQIVND (reference sequence). There are 15 residues in the CDR3.